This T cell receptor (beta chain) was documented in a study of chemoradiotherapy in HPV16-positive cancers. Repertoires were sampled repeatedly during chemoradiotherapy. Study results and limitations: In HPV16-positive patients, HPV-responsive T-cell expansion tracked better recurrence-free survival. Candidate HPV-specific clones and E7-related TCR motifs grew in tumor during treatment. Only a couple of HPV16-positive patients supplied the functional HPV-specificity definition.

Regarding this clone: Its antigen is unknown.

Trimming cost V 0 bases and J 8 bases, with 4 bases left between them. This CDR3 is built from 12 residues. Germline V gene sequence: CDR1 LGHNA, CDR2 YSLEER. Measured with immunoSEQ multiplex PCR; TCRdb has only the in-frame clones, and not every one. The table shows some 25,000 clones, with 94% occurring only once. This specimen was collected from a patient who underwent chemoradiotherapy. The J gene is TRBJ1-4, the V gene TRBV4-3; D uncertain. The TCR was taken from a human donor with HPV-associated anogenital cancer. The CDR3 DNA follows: TGCGCCAGCAGCCAAGAGACCGAAAAACTGTTTTTT. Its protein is CASSQETEKLFF.